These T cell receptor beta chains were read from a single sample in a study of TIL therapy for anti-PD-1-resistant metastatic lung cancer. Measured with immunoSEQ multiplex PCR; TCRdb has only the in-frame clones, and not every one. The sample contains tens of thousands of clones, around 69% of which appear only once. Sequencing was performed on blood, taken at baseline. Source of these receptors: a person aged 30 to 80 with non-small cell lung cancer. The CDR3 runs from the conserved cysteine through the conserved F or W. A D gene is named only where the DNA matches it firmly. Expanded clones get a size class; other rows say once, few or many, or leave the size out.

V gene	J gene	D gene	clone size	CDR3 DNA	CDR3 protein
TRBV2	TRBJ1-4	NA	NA	TGTGCCAGCAGAAGACAGGATGTTGTAGAAAAACTGTTTTTT	CASRRQDVVEKLFF
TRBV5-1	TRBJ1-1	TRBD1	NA	TGCGCCAGCAGCTTGGGGACAGGGAGGGAAGCTTTCTTT	CASSLGTGREAFF
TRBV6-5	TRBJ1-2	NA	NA	TGTGCCAGCAGTTTAGGTAGACAGGTCGTTAGGTACACCTTC	CASSLGRQVVRYTF
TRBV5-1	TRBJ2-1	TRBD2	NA	TGCGCCAGCAGCTCTACGACTAGCGGAAGATACAATGAGCAGTTCTTC	CASSSTTSGRYNEQFF
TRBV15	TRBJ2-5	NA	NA	TGTGCCACCAGCACCGTAATAGGCAGGACAAGTGAGACCCAGTACTTC	CATSTVIGRTSETQYF
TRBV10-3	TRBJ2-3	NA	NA	TGTGCCATCAGTGAGTCCAGCAATACGCAGTATTTT	CAISESSNTQYF
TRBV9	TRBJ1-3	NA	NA	TGTGCCAGCAAGGAGGGGAGCTCTGGAAACACCATATATTTT	CASKEGSSGNTIYF
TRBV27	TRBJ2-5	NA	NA	TGTGCCAGCAGTTTATTAGGGTTTAGTGAGACCCAGTACTTC	CASSLLGFSETQYF
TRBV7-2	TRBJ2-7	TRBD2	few	TGTGCCAGCCGGACTAGCGGGGGTTACGAGCAGTACTTC	CASRTSGGYEQYF
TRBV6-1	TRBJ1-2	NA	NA	TGTGCCAGCAGTGAAGCGATTGTTGGACAAGGCTATGGCTACACCTTC	CASSEAIVGQGYGYTF
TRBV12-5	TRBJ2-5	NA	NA	TGTGCTAGTGGTTTTGGGGCTGGGGAGACCCAGTACTTC	CASGFGAGETQYF
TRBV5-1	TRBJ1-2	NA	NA	TGCGCCAGCAGCTTTCTTGGCCGATCTAACTATGGCTACACCTTC	CASSFLGRSNYGYTF
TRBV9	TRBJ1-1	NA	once	TGTGCCAGCAGCGTCTCGGGACATATAGATATGGGCTATGAAGCTTTCTTT	CASSVSGHIDMGYEAFF
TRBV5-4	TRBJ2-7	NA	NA	TGTGCCAGCAGCCCCTTCCGCGGGTCAACCTACGAGCAGTACTTC	CASSPFRGSTYEQYF
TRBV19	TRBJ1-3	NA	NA	TGTGCCAGTAGTTGGGGACGGAGCTCTGGAAACACCATATATTTT	CASSWGRSSGNTIYF
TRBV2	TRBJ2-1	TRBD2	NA	TGTGCCACCCCCAGGGGCCTAGCGGGAGGTGGAAAGTGGGATGAGCAGTTCTTC	CATPRGLAGGGKWDEQFF
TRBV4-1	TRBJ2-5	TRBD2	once	TGCGCCAGCAGCCAAGTTAGGTCTAGCGGGGGGGCCGGGGAGACCCAGTACTTC	CASSQVRSSGGAGETQYF
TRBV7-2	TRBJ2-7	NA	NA	TGTGCCAGCAGCCGCACAGGGTCCTACGAGCAGTACTTC	CASSRTGSYEQYF
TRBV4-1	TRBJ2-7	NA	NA	TGCGCCAGCAGCCAAGTGCTCGGCAGAAGCTACGAGCAGTACTTC	CASSQVLGRSYEQYF
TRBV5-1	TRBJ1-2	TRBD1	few	TGCGCCAGCTCGACAGGGATCTATGGCTACACCTTC	CASSTGIYGYTF
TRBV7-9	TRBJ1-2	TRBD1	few	TGTGCCAGCAGCTCCCGGGACAGAGACAGCCTCTATGGCTACACCTTC	CASSSRDRDSLYGYTF
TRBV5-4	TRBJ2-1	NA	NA	TGTGCCAGCAGCCGTTTCACAGGCAGAAATGAGCAGTTCTTC	CASSRFTGRNEQFF
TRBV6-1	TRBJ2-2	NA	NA	TGTGCCAGCACTATTCTAGCAGACACCGGGGAGCTGTTTTTT	CASTILADTGELFF
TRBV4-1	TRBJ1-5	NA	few	TGCGCCAGCAGCCAAGAGTCGGGTAGATACAATCAGCCCCAGCATTTT	CASSQESGRYNQPQHF
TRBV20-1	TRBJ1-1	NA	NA	TGCAGTGCTAGAGACCCCACTGAAGCTTTCTTT	CSARDPTEAFF
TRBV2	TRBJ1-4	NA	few	TGTGCCAGCAGTGTAGGGAGTGGAAAACTGTTTTTT	CASSVGSGKLFF
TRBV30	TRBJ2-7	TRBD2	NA	TGTGCCTGGCGAGGACTAGCGGGAGAAAACGAGCAGTACTTC	CAWRGLAGENEQYF
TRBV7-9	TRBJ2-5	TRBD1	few	TGTGCCAGCAGCGACAGGGAAAGGGGGCTTCAAGAGACCCAGTACTTC	CASSDRERGLQETQYF
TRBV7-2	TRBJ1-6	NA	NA	TGTGCCAGCAGCACCCGTTCAGGGAATTCACCCCTCCACTTT	CASSTRSGNSPLHF
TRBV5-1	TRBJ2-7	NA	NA	TGCGCCAGCAGCTTGGCCCCCCTGTACGAGCAGTACTTC	CASSLAPLYEQYF
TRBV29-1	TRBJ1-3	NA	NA	TGCAGCGTTGTGGACAGTGGATCTGGAAACACCATATATTTT	CSVVDSGSGNTIYF
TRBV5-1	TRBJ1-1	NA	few	TGCGCCAGCAGCTTTGGGGGGTCCAACACTGAAGCTTTCTTT	CASSFGGSNTEAFF
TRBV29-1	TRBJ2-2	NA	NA	TGCAGCGTGAGGCGGGATAGTCCCAACACCGGGGAGCTGTTTTTT	CSVRRDSPNTGELFF
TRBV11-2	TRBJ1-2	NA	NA	TGTGCCAGCAGCTTATTGGTGGGGTCAGGACGGAAGGACACCTTC	CASSLLVGSGRKDTF
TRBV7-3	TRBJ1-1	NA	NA	TGTGCCAGCAGCCCCCCAGGTGGGACTGAAGCTTTCTTT	CASSPPGGTEAFF
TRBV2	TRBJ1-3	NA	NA	TGTGCCAGCAGTTGGGACACCCTCGGGGAGGGCACCATATATTTT	CASSWDTLGEGTIYF
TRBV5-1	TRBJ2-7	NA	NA	TGCGCCAGCAGCCCGCAGGGGGGCTCCTACGAGCAGTACTTC	CASSPQGGSYEQYF
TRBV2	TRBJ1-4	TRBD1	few	TGTGCCAGCAGGGCAGGGGGAACTAATGAAAAACTGTTTTTT	CASRAGGTNEKLFF
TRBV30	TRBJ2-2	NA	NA	TGTGCCTGGAGCCCAACAGGGTTGACCGGGGAGCTGTTTTTT	CAWSPTGLTGELFF
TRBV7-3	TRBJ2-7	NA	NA	TGTGCCAGCAGCTTAAGCGCAGCCTCCTACGAGCAGTACTTC	CASSLSAASYEQYF
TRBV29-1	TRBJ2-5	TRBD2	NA	TGCAGCGTTGATTTTAGCGGGGGGTCCCGGGAGACCCAGTACTTC	CSVDFSGGSRETQYF
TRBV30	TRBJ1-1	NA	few	TGTGCCTGGAGTGGAACCAAGAAGGGCACTGAAGCTTTCTTT	CAWSGTKKGTEAFF
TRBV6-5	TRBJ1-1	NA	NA	TGTGCCAGCAGTCGAGACACTGAAGCTTTCTTT	CASSRDTEAFF
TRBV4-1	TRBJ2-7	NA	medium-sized	TGCGCCAGCAGCCCATTGCTAGGGAGTACCTACGAGCAGTACTTC	CASSPLLGSTYEQYF